This T cell receptor beta chain appears in the sequencing data of a study of somatic mutations in cytotoxic T cells in rheumatoid arthritis. Looking at the study overall: It was right after diagnosis, before any treatment, that patient blood (approximately 28 ml EDTA) was drawn. General study points: It was in rheumatoid arthritis patients, but not in healthy controls, that CD8+ clonality increased with age. CD8+ T cells showed clonality that did not differ significantly between patients with rheumatoid arthritis and age-matched healthy controls.

CD4+ cells and CD8+ cells were each obtained through positive magnetic bead selection, and their purity was assessed by flow cytometry. Only in-frame clones appear in the TCRdb table, and some are missing; sequencing was by immunoSEQ multiplex PCR. Of 10,000 to 11,000 clones in the sample, over 80% were seen once. This CDR3 contains 16 residues. The germline gives CDR1 SGHAT, CDR2 FQNNGV. Trimming took 1 base from V and 5 from J, leaving 14 bases between them. The sample holds one count of this clone. Its antigen is unidentified. The sequence derives from a young woman with rheumatoid arthritis. The gene calls are TRBV11-2 and TRBJ1-4, with D tentatively TRBD1 (6 bases). Sequenced input: CD8+ T cells sorted from blood. The CDR3: CASSLGGEGVNEKLFF. The CDR3 coding sequence is TGTGCCAGCAGCTTAGGGGGGGAGGGGGTGAATGAAAAACTGTTTTTT. Filled out from reference TRBV11-2 and TRBJ1-4, the complete variable domain reads EAGVAQSPRYKIIEKRQSVAFWCNPISGHATLYWYQQILGQGPKLLIQFQNNGVVDDSQLPKDRFSAERLKGVDSTLKIQPAKLEDSAVYLCASSLGGEGVNEKLFFGSGTQLSVL.